This TCR beta chain was recovered during a study of T cells in Graves' hyperthyroidism and ophthalmopathy (dated by TCRdb to about 2019). Broadly, across the study: Peripheral blood samples were taken at the time of initial diagnosis, prior to any treatment. A discovery cohort of about a hundred patients, fewer than 50 with Graves' ophthalmopathy and about 60 with stable Graves' hyperthyroidism, was used to find distinguishing TCR V-J signatures. An independent validation cohort of about 19 hyperthyroidism patients and some 15 patients who later progressed to ophthalmopathy tested prospective prediction of ophthalmopathy. The 100 or so discovery patients were randomly divided into training and test sets at a 7:3 ratio. In over five Graves' hyperthyroidism patients, the study also compared T-cell repertoires from thyroid tissue with T-cell repertoires from blood. After sampling, hyperthyroidism patients received methimazole starting at 30 mg daily, and ophthalmopathy patients received high-dose intravenous methylprednisolone. TCR Vbeta CDR3 sequencing of some 140 peripheral blood samples (under 45 ophthalmopathy, roughly 72 hyperthyroidism and approximately 17 progressor patients) is reported in the paper.

The investigation overall reported the following: During validation, the model predicted progression to ophthalmopathy a median of roughly six months ahead of onset, with around 70% sensitivity and 72.22% specificity. Most expanded thyroid clonotypes (frequency above 0.001) were also detected in blood, suggesting blood repertoires may reflect thyroid immune responses. No statistical method was used to set the sample size in advance, and investigators knew the group allocation. Ophthalmopathy was separated from stable hyperthyroidism by a 13 V-J signature model, with about 86% sensitivity and around 81% specificity obtained in cross-validation and 80%/75% obtained in testing.

A patient counted as having stable Graves' hyperthyroidism if no progression to ophthalmopathy occurred over 18 months of follow-up. Hyperthyroidism patients were newly diagnosed, with disease duration under 2 months, and aged 18 to 65 years. Any patient with an uncontrolled infection, another autoimmune disease, pregnancy or lactation was excluded. Diagnoses relied on clinical symptoms, serum thyroxine and TRAb, thyroid ultrasound and orbital computed tomography. PBMCs were separated from 7.5 to 10 ml of fresh peripheral blood using Ficoll-Paque density gradient centrifugation. Trizol reagent was used to extract total RNA, and RNA quality was then checked on an Agilent 2100 Bioanalyzer. The germline V gene sets CDR1 to SGHTA and CDR2 to FQGNSA. The germline ends are 10 bases apart after V is trimmed by 2 bases and J by 2 bases. The CDR3 holds 14 amino acids from the cysteine to the phenylalanine. Of the read, only the CDR3 DNA is kept; its 42 bases are in frame from base 1.

The TCR beta CDR3 regions were amplified from RNA transcripts. A first-round RT-PCR of the TCR CDR3 used the HTBI primer set with the Qiagen OneStep RT-PCR kit. Libraries were constructed in a second round of multiplex PCR, after which size selection and purification were carried out. Sequencing of the libraries was done on an Illumina HiSeq2000 using paired-end 100 bp reads. The published analysis was carried out like this. Raw data were processed with SOAPnuke, discarding reads with adapters, uncalled bases, mean Phred below 15, or no exact constant-primer or identifier match. High-quality paired reads were merged using COPE v1.2.5, and each unique nucleotide sequence was defined as a clonotype. MiTCR v1.1 was used to align the clonotypes against IMGT TRBV, TRBD and TRBJ reference segments. Only V-J combinations with frequency above 0.0001, covering about 99% of repertoires, were analysed. A TCS score was defined as the ratio of F50 (clonal expansion) to E x V (chaos), with BLOSUM62-based TCRdist applied between CDR3 peptides within each V-J. Welch's t-statistics and random forest reduced roughly 530 V-J features to fewer than 15, which were used in a naive Bayes classifier (R e1071). TCRdb reran the public reads through fastp at Q25 and MiXCR, keeping productive beta chains. When rows share a CDR3 protein, they turn into one entry using the most common DNA and genes. TCRdb, not the original authors, processed these V and J calls. Counted in this sample were about 210,000 distinct CDR3 sequences; roughly 15% of them appeared once. The ten largest clonotypes hold approximately 46% of the sample.

This clonotype was counted at least ten times. No cognate antigen has been identified for it. Base qualities are not recorded, but no much larger clone differs from it by a single base. The chain is assembled from TRBV7-2 and TRBJ2-7; perhaps TRBD1 is the D gene, with 5 bases matching. The sample consisted of blood. This TCR came from a man over 45 with Graves' hyperthyroidism. The CDR3 in this case is CASSLIQEPYEQYF. The base sequence is TGTGCCAGCAGCTTAATACAGGAACCCTACGAGCAGTACTTC.